Following are 9 T cell receptor beta chains from one sample sequenced in a study of blood T cell repertoires in COVID-19 (dated by TCRdb to about 2020). Library preparation used the immunoSEQ multiplex PCR assay. Held by TCRdb, this immuneACCESS table contains in-frame sequences only and omits some clones. Under half of the omission traces to an unresolved V gene where checked; the cause of the rest is unknown. The sample table lists some 220,000 clones, around 89% of them with a count of one. The ten largest clonotypes hold roughly 2.8% of the sample. The sample consisted of PBMCs or T cells enriched from blood (not recorded which). The receptors originated from a woman aged 25-40 years who had recovered from COVID-19.

The genes are TRBV29-1 and TRBJ1-1; the D gene is possibly TRBD1 (5 bases). Germline V lookup: CDR1 SQVTM, CDR2 ANQGSEA. Trimming removed 7 bases from V and 1 base from J, with 13 bases in between. The CDR3 is 13 residues long. The CDR3 sequence: CSAQLGGNTEAFF. DNA for the CDR3: TGCAGCGCCCAGCTCGGGGGGAACACTGAAGCTTTCTTT.

This chain joins TRBV7-2 and TRBJ1-2, with 10 bases that match TRBD1. The CDR3 sequence is 15 residues long. CDR1 is SGHTA and CDR2 is FQGNSA in the germline V gene. Trimming removed 5 bases from V and 4 bases from J; junction bases left unmatched: 7. The CDR3 reads CASSTRTGGSYGYTF. CDR3 bases: TGTGCCAGCAGCACTCGGACAGGGGGAAGCTATGGCTACACCTTC.

The sample holds many counts of this clone. The sample has other DNA sequences that encode this CDR3 too. This sequence joins TRBV5-1 and TRBJ2-1, with a weak D call TRBD1 (6 bases). There are 14 residues in the CDR3. V lost 0 bases and J lost 5, with 9 bases in between. Germline V CDR1 and CDR2: SGHRS, YFSETQ. The DNA for the CDR3 is TGCGCCAGCAGCTTGGTGGGGACACACAATGAGCAGTTCTTC. Residues: CASSLVGTHNEQFF. The whole variable domain, remainder taken from reference TRBV5-1 and TRBJ2-1, is KAGVTQTPRYLIKTRGQQVTLSCSPISGHRSVSWYQQTPGQGLQFLFEYFSETQRNKGNFPGRFSGRQFSNSRSEMNVSTLELGDSALYLCASSLVGTHNEQFFGPGTRLTVL.

V is TRBV15 and J is TRBJ2-3; TRBD1 aligns across 7 bases. CDR3 length: 14 amino acids. J was trimmed by 2 bases and V by 8 bases; bases with no gene match: 7. Germline CDR1 is LNHNV and CDR2 is YYDKDF (reference sequence). The CDR3 DNA reads TGTGCCACCGCCCGGGACAGATCCACAGATACGCAGTATTTT. It yields the protein CATARDRSTDTQYF.

V gene TRBV6-5 combines with J gene TRBJ2-1, with 11 bases aligning to TRBD2. The V segment lost 5 bases and the J segment 7 bases; nucleotides outside the gene matches: 7. The CDR3 spans 15 residues. From germline, CDR1 is MNHEY and CDR2 SVGAGI. The CDR3 here is CASSPTSGGLNEQFF. The CDR3 nucleotides are TGTGCCAGCAGTCCCACTAGCGGGGGATTAAATGAGCAGTTCTTC.

This sequence joins TRBV29-1 and TRBJ2-7; TRBD1 agrees at 9 bases. From germline, CDR1 is SQVTM and CDR2 ANQGSEA. The CDR3 totals 14 residues. Trimming at V came to 0 bases and at J to 4 bases, leaving 4 bases not matched to a gene. The CDR3 loop is CSVEETTGGYEQYF. CDR3 nucleotides: TGCAGCGTTGAAGAGACGACAGGGGGTTACGAGCAGTACTTC.

The chain has TRBV29-1 and TRBJ2-1; 9 nucleotides agree with TRBD2. The germline V gene has CDR1 SQVTM and CDR2 ANQGSEA. V shed 1 base and J 8 bases; nucleotides not matched to a gene: 6. The CDR3 is made up of 14 amino acids. Here the CDR3 reads CSVEGRGGVYEQFF. CDR3 bases: TGCAGCGTTGAAGGGCGCGGGGGGGTTTATGAGCAGTTCTTC.

The chain recombines TRBV19 with TRBJ2-1; D gene ambiguous. V dropped 3 bases and J dropped 7 bases, with 7 bases sitting between them. The CDR3 covers 12 residues. CDR1 is LNHDA and CDR2 is SQIVND in the germline V gene (reference sequence). The CDR3 region has the DNA TGTGCCAGTAGTATTCCCTCGAATGAGCAGTTCTTC. Translation: CASSIPSNEQFF.

This clone was counted once. The chain has TRBV3-1 (or the pseudogene TRBV3-2) and TRBJ1-2, with D possibly TRBD1 on 6 matching bases. The CDR3 contains 16 residues. Germline CDR1 and CDR2: LGHDT and YNNKEL (reference sequence). Trimming shortened V by 1 base and J by 2 bases, and 14 bases separated the two germline ends. In nucleotides, the CDR3 is TGTGCCAGCAGCCAAGTGACTGGGGGCGCGAACTATGGCTACACCTTC. Its protein product is CASSQVTGGANYGYTF.